The T cell receptor (beta chain) described here comes from a study of blood T cell repertoires in COVID-19. This clone has at least ten counts. The CDR3 is made up of 15 amino acids. The germline V gene has CDR1 MNHEY and CDR2 SVGAGI. V was clipped by 5 bases and J by 1 base, with 9 bases between them. Sequencing was performed with immunoSEQ multiplex PCR; in TCRdb, only in-frame clones are kept and a portion is missing. Here the sample spans over 200,000 clones, roughly 87% being singletons. J is TRBJ2-6 and V is TRBV6-5, with D hard to call. Sequencing was done on a sample of peripheral blood. This sequence was found in a woman between 18 and 29 years old who had recovered from COVID-19. The DNA of the CDR3 is TGTGCCAGCAGTCCCACGGAGTCTGGGGCCAACGTCCTGACTTTC. This gives the protein CASSPTESGANVLTF.